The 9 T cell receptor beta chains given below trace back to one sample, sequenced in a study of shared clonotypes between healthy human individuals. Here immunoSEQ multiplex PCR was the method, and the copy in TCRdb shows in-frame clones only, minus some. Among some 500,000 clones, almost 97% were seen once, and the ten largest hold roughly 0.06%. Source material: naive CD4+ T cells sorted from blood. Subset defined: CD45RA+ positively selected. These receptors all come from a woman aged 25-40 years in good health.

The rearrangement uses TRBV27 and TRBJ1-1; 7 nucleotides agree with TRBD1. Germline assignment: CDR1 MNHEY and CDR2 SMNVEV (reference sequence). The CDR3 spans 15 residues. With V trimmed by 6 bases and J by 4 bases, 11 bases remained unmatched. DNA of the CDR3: TGTGCCAGCAGGTCGGAGGGGGCGGGGATCACTGAAGCTTTCTTT. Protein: CASRSEGAGITEAFF.

CDR3 protein: CASSLGTGAPGANVLTF. CDR3 sequence (DNA): TGTGCCAGCAGCTTAGGAACGGGGGCGCCTGGGGCCAACGTCCTGACTTTC. This rearrangement joins TRBV7-9 to TRBJ2-6; either TRBD1 or TRBD2 may fit D (6 bases each). Germline V gives CDR1 SEHNR, CDR2 FQNEAQ (reference sequence). The CDR3 loop spans 17 amino acids. V lost 1 base, J lost 2 bases, and 12 bases lay in between.

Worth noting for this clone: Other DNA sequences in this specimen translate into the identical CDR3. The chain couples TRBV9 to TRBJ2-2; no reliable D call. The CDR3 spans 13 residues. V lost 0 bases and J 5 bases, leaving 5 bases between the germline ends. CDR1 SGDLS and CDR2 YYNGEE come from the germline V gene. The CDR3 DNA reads TGTGCCAGCAGCGTAGAATCAACCGGGGAGCTGTTTTTT. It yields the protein CASSVESTGELFF.

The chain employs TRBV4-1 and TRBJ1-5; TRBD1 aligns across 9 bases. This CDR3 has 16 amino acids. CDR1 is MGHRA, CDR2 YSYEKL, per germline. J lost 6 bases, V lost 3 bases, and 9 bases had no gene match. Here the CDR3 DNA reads TGCGCCAGCAGCCAGCTACAGGGGGCGTTAGGTCAGCCCCAGCATTTT. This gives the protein CASSQLQGALGQPQHF.

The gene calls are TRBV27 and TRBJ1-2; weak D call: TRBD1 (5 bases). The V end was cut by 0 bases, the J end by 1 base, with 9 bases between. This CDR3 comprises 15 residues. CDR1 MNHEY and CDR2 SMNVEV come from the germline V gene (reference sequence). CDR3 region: CASSLSSGHNYGYTF. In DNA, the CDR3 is TGTGCCAGCAGTTTATCGTCGGGGCATAACTATGGCTACACCTTC.

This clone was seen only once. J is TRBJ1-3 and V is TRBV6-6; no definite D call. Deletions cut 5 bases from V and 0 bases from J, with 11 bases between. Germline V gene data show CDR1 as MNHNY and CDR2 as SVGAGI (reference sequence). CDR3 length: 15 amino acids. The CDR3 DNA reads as TGTGCCAGCAGTAACCGGGCCGACTCTGGAAACACCATATATTTT. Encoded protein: CASSNRADSGNTIYF.

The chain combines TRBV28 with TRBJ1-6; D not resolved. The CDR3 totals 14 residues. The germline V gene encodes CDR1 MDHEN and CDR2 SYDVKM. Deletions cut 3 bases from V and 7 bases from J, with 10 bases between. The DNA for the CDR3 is TGTGCCAGCAGTTTTTGGGAGGCCAATTCACCCCTCCACTTT. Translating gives CASSFWEANSPLHF.

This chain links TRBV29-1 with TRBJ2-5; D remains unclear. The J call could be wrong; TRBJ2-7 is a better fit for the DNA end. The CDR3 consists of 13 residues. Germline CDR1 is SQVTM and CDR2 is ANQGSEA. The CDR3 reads CSRNPTHPCEQYF. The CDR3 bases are TGCAGCCGGAACCCGACTCATCCCTGCGAGCAGTACTTC.

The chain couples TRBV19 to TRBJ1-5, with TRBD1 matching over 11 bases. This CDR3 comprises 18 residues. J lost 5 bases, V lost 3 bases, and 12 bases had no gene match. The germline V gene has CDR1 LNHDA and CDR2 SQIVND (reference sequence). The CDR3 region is CASSIPGGTGGSHQPQHF. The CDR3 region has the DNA TGTGCCAGTAGTATCCCGGGTGGGACAGGGGGTAGTCATCAGCCCCAGCATTTT.